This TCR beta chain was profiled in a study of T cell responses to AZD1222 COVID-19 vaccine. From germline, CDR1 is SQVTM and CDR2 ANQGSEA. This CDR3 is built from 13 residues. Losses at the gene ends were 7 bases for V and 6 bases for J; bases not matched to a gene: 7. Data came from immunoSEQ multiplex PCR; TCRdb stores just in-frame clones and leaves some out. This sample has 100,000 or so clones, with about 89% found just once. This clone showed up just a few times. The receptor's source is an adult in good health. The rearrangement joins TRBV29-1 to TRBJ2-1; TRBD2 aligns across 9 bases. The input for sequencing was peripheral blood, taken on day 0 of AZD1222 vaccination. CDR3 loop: CSGGLALLNEQFF. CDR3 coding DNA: TGCAGCGGGGGACTAGCCCTCCTCAATGAGCAGTTCTTC.